This TCR beta chain comes out of a study of blood T cell repertoires in COVID-19. The wider study: Donors in the United States, Italy and Spain gave samples during acute or convalescent COVID-19. T cells, B-cell-depleted T cells, or PBMCs supplied cDNA or gDNA.

Per the original data handling: Amplification from reference gene primers served as the basis for estimated nucleated cell counts. Sequencing used immunoSEQ multiplex PCR; TCRdb keeps in-frame clones, though not all of them. The DNA was the basis for D and trimming; V, J and clone size are from that table. Altogether 150,000 to 200,000 clones are present, 75% to 90% being singletons, with the ten largest covering 11%. Germline V gives CDR1 MNHEY, CDR2 SVGAGI. The CDR3 is 15 amino acids. With 6 bases clipped from V and 7 bases from J, the junction kept 12 bases outside the gene matches. The sample taken for sequencing was peripheral blood. The TCR sequence derives from a human donor in a cohort sampled during active COVID-19. V is TRBV6-5 and J is TRBJ1-1; 9 bases align to TRBD1. CDR3: CASRPTGTGYNEAFF. The CDR3 DNA follows: TGTGCCAGCAGGCCCACCGGGACAGGGTACAATGAAGCTTTCTTT.